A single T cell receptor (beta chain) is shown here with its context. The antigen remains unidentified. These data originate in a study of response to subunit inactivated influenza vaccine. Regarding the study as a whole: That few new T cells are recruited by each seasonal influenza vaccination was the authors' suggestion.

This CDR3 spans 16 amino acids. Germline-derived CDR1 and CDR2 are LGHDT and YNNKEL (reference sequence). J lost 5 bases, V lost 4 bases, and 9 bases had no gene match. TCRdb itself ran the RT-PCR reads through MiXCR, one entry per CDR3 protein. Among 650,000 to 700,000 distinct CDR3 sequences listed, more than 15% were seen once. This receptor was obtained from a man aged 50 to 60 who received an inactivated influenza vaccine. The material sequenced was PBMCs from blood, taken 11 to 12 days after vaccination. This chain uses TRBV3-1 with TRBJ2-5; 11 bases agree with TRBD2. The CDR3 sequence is CASSLRLAGSRETQYF. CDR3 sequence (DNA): TGTGCCAGCAGCCTTCGACTAGCGGGGAGTAGGGAGACCCAGTACTTC.